A single sample is the source of the 5 T cell receptor beta chains below, sequenced in a study of shared clonotypes between healthy human individuals. The repertoire was sequenced with immunoSEQ multiplex PCR; TCRdb's copy has only in-frame clones and lacks some. The table shows under 2,500,000 clones, with under 97% occurring only once. Sample: naive CD4+ T cells sorted from blood. Subset here: CD45RA+ positively selected. These receptors all come from a man younger than 30 in good health.

V usage is TRBV7-2 and J usage is TRBJ2-1; no definite D call. Trimming shortened V by 0 bases and J by 7 bases, and 16 bases separated the two germline ends. Germline CDR1 is SGHTA and CDR2 is FQGNSA. This CDR3 has 16 residues. The CDR3 DNA sequence: TGTGCCAGCAGCTTAGCCCTACAAGGGCGGAATAATGAGCAGTTCTTC. Its translation is CASSLALQGRNNEQFF.

The chain recombines TRBV11-2 with TRBJ1-6; weak D call: TRBD1 (6 bases). Trimming took off 3 bases at V and 6 bases at J, with 9 bases between the two ends. The germline gives CDR1 SGHAT, CDR2 FQNNGV. The CDR3 loop spans 14 amino acids. CDR3 bases: TGTGCCAGCAGCTTCAGGGGCACTAATTCACCCCTCCACTTT. This codes for CASSFRGTNSPLHF.

The rearrangement links TRBV7-9 to TRBJ2-7; D gene uncertain. V was trimmed by 7 bases and J by 0 bases, leaving 16 bases between them. This CDR3 region has 15 residues. Per the germline V gene, CDR1 is SEHNR and CDR2 is FQNEAQ (reference sequence). This CDR3 reads CASTLGSLSSYEQYF. The DNA of the CDR3 is TGTGCCAGCACCCTGGGGTCTTTAAGCTCCTACGAGCAGTACTTC.

The J gene is TRBJ1-5, the V gene TRBV6-6; no definite D call. Germline values: CDR1 MNHNY, CDR2 SVGAGI (reference sequence). The CDR3 spans 13 residues. With 7 bases removed from V and 0 bases from J, the gap between germline ends came to 7 bases. The CDR3 region is CASTFHSNQPQHF. CDR3 coding DNA: TGTGCCAGCACCTTCCATAGCAATCAGCCCCAGCATTTT.

This sequence joins TRBV5-1 and TRBJ2-3; 10 nucleotides agree with TRBD2. CDR1 SGHRS and CDR2 YFSETQ come from the germline V gene. Trimming cost V 2 bases and J 6 bases; bases outside gene matches: 12. The CDR3 spans 17 residues. The CDR3, as DNA: TGCGCCAGCAGCTTAGGAGGGACTAGCGTAATTGCGGATACGCAGTATTTT. Its protein product is CASSLGGTSVIADTQYF.